The source of this T cell receptor (beta chain) is a study of shared clonotypes between healthy human individuals. V was pared by 0 bases and J by 0 bases, with 19 bases between. The CDR3 is 19 residues long. The germline V gene encodes CDR1 SGHRS and CDR2 YFSETQ. Each sample came from a Caucasian adult donor living in Nashville, Tennessee. It was across several immunoSEQ plates that each subset's genomic DNA was evenly split. Sequencing was performed with immunoSEQ multiplex PCR; in TCRdb, only in-frame clones are kept and a portion is missing. This sample has 300,000 to 400,000 clones, with over 65% found just once.

This sequence was found in a man aged 25 to 45 in good health. The chain combines TRBV5-1 with TRBJ1-5; D is uncertain. The source material was memory CD4+ T cells sorted from blood. Subset here: CD45RA-negative fraction. CDR3 region: CASSLVPQMKGYSNQPQHF. CDR3 bases: TGCGCCAGCAGCTTGGTTCCCCAAATGAAAGGGTATAGCAATCAGCCCCAGCATTTT.